A single sample is the source of the 32 T cell receptor beta chains below, sequenced in a study of T cell changes during pregnancy in multiple sclerosis. Sequencing was performed with immunoSEQ multiplex PCR; in TCRdb, only in-frame clones are kept and a portion is missing. This table has 65,000 to 85,000 clones, about nine tenths appearing once. This specimen consisted of peripheral blood, obtained in the third trimester of pregnancy. The receptors here all came from a female donor with multiple sclerosis, enrolled in a pregnancy study.

The rearrangement uses TRBV7-8 and TRBJ2-2; D gene unclear. CDR3 length: 15 residues. V lost 1 base, J lost 0 bases, and 6 bases lay in between. The germline CDR1 and CDR2 sequences are SGHVS and FQNEAQ. The CDR3 DNA is TGTGCCAGCAGCTTAGACACCCCGAACACCGGGGAGCTGTTTTTT. Translation: CASSLDTPNTGELFF.

V is TRBV4-1 and J is TRBJ2-7, with TRBD2 matching over 10 bases. CDR1 is MGHRA, CDR2 YSYEKL, per germline. This CDR3 comprises 14 residues. The junction had 7 bases not matched to a gene; V was cut back by 4 bases and J by 7 bases. CDR3: CASSRGSGGGEQYF. For the CDR3, the DNA is TGCGCCAGCAGCCGGGGAAGCGGGGGGGGTGAGCAGTACTTC.

This clone was seen just once. The chain joins TRBV4-1 to TRBJ1-2, with 7 bases aligning to TRBD1. The CDR3 is 16 residues long. Germline assignment: CDR1 MGHRA and CDR2 YSYEKL. The V and J ends lost 2 bases and 2 bases, in that order; junction bases with no gene match: 8. CDR3 in amino acids: CASSQRTGRVNYGYTF. The DNA for the CDR3 is TGCGCCAGCAGCCAACGGACAGGCCGGGTCAACTATGGCTACACCTTC.

The chain is built from TRBV15 and TRBJ1-5, with D possibly TRBD1 on 5 matching bases. This CDR3 has 16 amino acids. Germline V gives CDR1 LNHNV, CDR2 YYDKDF (reference sequence). V shed 0 bases and J shed 5 bases, with 14 bases lying between them. The CDR3, as DNA: TGTGCCACCAGCAGAGATAATGCAGGGAAATATCAGCCCCAGCATTTT. Its translation: CATSRDNAGKYQPQHF.

CDR3 amino acids: CASSFGGSSYNEQFF. CDR3 in DNA: TGTGCCAGCAGCTTTGGGGGGAGCTCCTACAATGAGCAGTTCTTC. The chain recombines TRBV7-6 with TRBJ2-1, with D tentatively TRBD2 (6 bases). The CDR3 totals 15 residues. CDR1 is SGHVS, CDR2 FNYEAQ, per germline. V was shortened by 3 bases and J by 0 bases, with 9 bases between the two germline ends. Drawing the rest from reference TRBV7-6 and TRBJ2-1, the complete variable domain is GAGVSQSPRYKVTKRGQDVALRCDPISGHVSLYWYRQALGQGPEFLTYFNYEAQQDKSGLPNDRFSAERPEGSISTLTIQRTEQRDSAMYRCASSFGGSSYNEQFFGPGTRLTVL.

V and J are TRBV2 and TRBJ2-7, with a weak D call TRBD2 (5 bases). Trimming shortened V by 6 bases and J by 7 bases, and 13 bases separated the two germline ends. The CDR3 length is 12 residues. Germline CDR1 SNHLY, CDR2 FYNNEI. CDR3 DNA: TGTGCCAGCAGCCCTTTAACGGGGGAGCAGTACTTC. This translates into CASSPLTGEQYF.

In its sample, this clone was seen once. This chain connects TRBV6-6 to TRBJ2-1; 8 bases map to TRBD1. The CDR3 length is 16 residues. The junction had 8 bases not matched to a gene; V was cut back by 6 bases and J by 1 base. Germline V gives CDR1 MNHNY, CDR2 SVGAGI (reference sequence). The CDR3 DNA reads as TGTGCCAGCAGACGCACTACAGGGGGTTCCTACAATGAGCAGTTCTTC. This translates into CASRRTTGGSYNEQFF.

The CDR3 sequence: CASSIPYNEQFF. CDR3 nucleotide sequence: TGTGCCAGTAGTATCCCTTACAATGAGCAGTTCTTC. This rearrangement joins TRBV19 to TRBJ2-1; unclear D gene. The V gene lost 3 bases and the J gene lost 4 bases, with 4 bases spanning the gap. The CDR3 has 12 amino acids. In germline, CDR1 is LNHDA, CDR2 SQIVND (reference sequence).

The CDR3 nucleotides are TGCAGCGTTTCGGGGGGAAGGGCCACCGGGGAGCTGTTTTTT. It yields the protein CSVSGGRATGELFF. The gene calls are TRBV29-1 and TRBJ2-2, with TRBD2 matching over 7 bases. This CDR3 comprises 14 residues. CDR1 is SQVTM and CDR2 is ANQGSEA in the germline V gene. The V gene end was trimmed by 5 bases and the J gene end by 4 bases; junction bases not matched to a gene: 7.

This rearrangement joins TRBV9 to TRBJ2-2; possibly TRBD2 for D (6 bases). Germline assignment: CDR1 SGDLS and CDR2 YYNGEE. Deletions cut 0 bases from V and 4 bases from J, with 22 bases between. This CDR3 has 19 amino acids. CDR3 loop: CASSVARSGRPGPTGELFF. The CDR3, as DNA: TGTGCCAGCAGCGTAGCTAGGTCAGGGAGGCCTGGTCCCACCGGGGAGCTGTTTTTT.

The V call is TRBV7-9, the J call TRBJ2-3; 7 positions agree with TRBD2. The germline gives CDR1 SEHNR, CDR2 FQNEAQ (reference sequence). CDR3 size: 15 residues. The V gene end was trimmed by 5 bases and the J gene end by 6 bases; junction bases not matched to a gene: 11. The CDR3 DNA sequence: TGTGCCAGCAGCGCCCGGGACTACTTGCCGGATACGCAGTATTTT. This gives the protein CASSARDYLPDTQYF.

The rearrangement uses TRBV7-6 and TRBJ2-7; 8 nucleotides agree with TRBD2. The CDR3 extends over 18 amino acids. Unmatched junction bases numbered 13, after V lost 3 bases and J lost 0 bases. Germline V gene data show CDR1 as SGHVS and CDR2 as FNYEAQ. The DNA of the CDR3 is TGTGCCAGCAGCTTTTCAAGCTCCGCTAGCGGGCTCTCCTACGAGCAGTACTTC. The encoded protein is CASSFSSSASGLSYEQYF.

The J gene is TRBJ1-2, the V gene TRBV9; 8 bases agree with TRBD1. This CDR3 region has 13 residues. After removal of 4 bases from V and 6 bases from J, the junction contained 5 bases not matched to a gene. Germline loops: CDR1 SGDLS, CDR2 YYNGEE. The CDR3 sequence is CASSPTGADGYTF. The CDR3 DNA is TGTGCCAGCAGCCCGACAGGGGCGGATGGCTACACCTTC.

The chain recombines TRBV5-5 with TRBJ2-5; tentative D call: TRBD2 (6 bases). Germline V gene data show CDR1 as SGHKS and CDR2 as YYEKEE (reference sequence). The ends were cut back, 0 bases at V and 4 bases at J, with 7 bases in the middle. This CDR3 region has 13 residues. Here the CDR3 DNA reads TGTGCCAGCAGCTTGGCGGGGGTAGAGACCCAGTACTTC. Its protein product is CASSLAGVETQYF.

This chain joins TRBV6-6 and TRBJ2-1; no clear D gene. CDR3 length: 14 residues. V was trimmed by 5 bases and J by 5 bases, leaving 13 bases between them. Per germline, CDR1 MNHNY and CDR2 SVGAGI (reference sequence). The CDR3 DNA is TGTGCCAGCAGTCCCAGGCCGAACAACAATGAGCAGTTCTTC. It yields the protein CASSPRPNNNEQFF.

The chain uses TRBV2 and TRBJ1-2; 8 bases map to TRBD1. V trimming: 9 bases; J trimming: 2 bases; junction bases outside the gene matches: 2. The germline CDR1 and CDR2 sequences are SNHLY and FYNNEI. The CDR3 runs 12 residues. As DNA, the CDR3 is TGTGCCAGTAGGACAGGGAACTATGGCTACACCTTC. It is translated as CASRTGNYGYTF.

This chain connects TRBV21-1 to TRBJ1-2; the table's D call TRBD1 went unverified against the DNA. TRBV21-1 is a recognized pseudogene. This CDR3 contains 14 residues. The CDR3 sequence: CASIKWWTDYGYTF. DNA of the CDR3: TGTGCCAGCATCAAGTGGTGGACAGACTATGGCTACACCTTC.

This chain uses TRBV7-9 with TRBJ1-1; 7 positions agree with TRBD1. The CDR3 spans 14 residues. The V gene end was trimmed by 2 bases and the J gene end by 5 bases; junction bases not matched to a gene: 5. Germline V gene sequence: CDR1 SEHNR, CDR2 FQNEAQ (reference sequence). This CDR3 is CASSLQQGTTEAFF. The DNA of the CDR3 is TGTGCCAGCAGCTTACAACAGGGGACGACTGAAGCTTTCTTT. The complete variable domain, with remaining parts taken from reference TRBV7-9 and TRBJ1-1, reads DTGVSQNPRHKITKRGQNVTFRCDPISEHNRLYWYRQTLGQGPEFLTYFQNEAQLEKSRLLSDRFSAERPKGSFSTLEIQRTEQGDSAMYLCASSLQQGTTEAFFGQGTRLTVV.

This chain connects TRBV2 to TRBJ1-6; no clear D. Germline-derived CDR1 and CDR2 are SNHLY and FYNNEI. CDR3 length: 15 amino acids. V was shortened by 8 bases and J by 4 bases, with 15 bases between the two germline ends. The CDR3 here is CASRSSAAYNSPLHF. CDR3 DNA sequence: TGTGCCAGCCGATCCTCGGCGGCTTATAATTCACCCCTCCACTTT.

V and J are TRBV5-1 and TRBJ2-7; weak D call: TRBD2 (6 bases). This CDR3 comprises 15 residues. Germline CDR1 SGHRS, CDR2 YFSETQ. Trimming left V 4 bases short and J 3 bases short, with 17 bases between. The CDR3 region has the DNA TGCGCCAGCAGCCCGGCTAGGAGGGAATACTACGAGCAGTACTTC. It yields the protein CASSPARREYYEQYF.

The chain employs TRBV11-3 and TRBJ2-1; perhaps TRBD1 as D (6 bases). The CDR3 has 13 residues. Germline V lookup: CDR1 SGHNT, CDR2 YENEEA. The V end was cut by 6 bases, the J end by 4 bases, with 10 bases between. The CDR3 coding sequence is TGTGCCAGCAGTTGGGGGCATTACAATGAGCAGTTCTTC. Translating it yields CASSWGHYNEQFF.

This chain connects TRBV28 to TRBJ1-1, with unresolved D. This CDR3 has 10 residues. Germline loops: CDR1 MDHEN, CDR2 SYDVKM. The CDR3 coding sequence is TGTGTGGTTAGAAACACTGAAGCTTTCTTT. As protein: CVVRNTEAFF.

The J gene is TRBJ1-1, the V gene TRBV19; D remains unclear. The germline V gene encodes CDR1 LNHDA and CDR2 SQIVND (reference sequence). V lost 8 bases and J lost 10, with 17 bases in between. This CDR3 region has 12 residues. The DNA of the CDR3 is TGTGCCAGTTCTTTTGGAGGATTTGTAGCTTTCTTT. It translates to CASSFGGFVAFF.

The gene calls are TRBV9 and TRBJ1-1, with 7 bases that match TRBD1. This CDR3 spans 16 amino acids. Germline V gene sequence: CDR1 SGDLS, CDR2 YYNGEE. The V segment lost 4 bases and the J segment 0 bases; nucleotides outside the gene matches: 9. The CDR3 loop is CASSPTPGTVNTEAFF. In DNA form, the CDR3 reads TGTGCCAGCAGCCCGACTCCCGGGACAGTGAACACTGAAGCTTTCTTT.

This clone was counted once. This chain joins TRBV9 and TRBJ2-1; weak D call: TRBD2 (5 bases). In germline, CDR1 is SGDLS, CDR2 YYNGEE. The CDR3 contains 16 residues. Deletions cut 0 bases from V and 9 bases from J, with 19 bases between. The CDR3 loop is CASSVVGGAGLGEQFF. CDR3 sequence (DNA): TGTGCCAGCAGCGTAGTTGGTGGCGCGGGTCTGGGTGAGCAGTTCTTC.

The V call is TRBV10-2, the J call TRBJ2-1; 7 nucleotides align to TRBD2. The CDR3 runs to 13 residues. The J segment lost 5 bases and the V segment lost 6 bases, leaving 4 bases of the junction unmatched. Germline assignment: CDR1 WSHSY and CDR2 SAAADI. CDR3 residues: CASSGGYNNEQFF. As DNA, the CDR3 is TGCGCCAGCAGCGGGGGGTACAACAATGAGCAGTTCTTC.

V and J are TRBV9 and TRBJ1-1; D uncertain. Trimming cost V 0 bases and J 7 bases, with 7 bases left between them. This CDR3 has 12 amino acids. In germline, CDR1 is SGDLS, CDR2 YYNGEE. The CDR3 protein is CASSVGGSEAFF. CDR3 DNA sequence: TGTGCCAGCAGCGTAGGAGGGAGTGAAGCTTTCTTT.

The rearrangement uses TRBV19 and TRBJ1-4; a possible D gene is TRBD1 (5 bases). Germline V lookup: CDR1 LNHDA, CDR2 SQIVND (reference sequence). The CDR3 is 17 residues long. V gave up 5 bases and J gave up 5 bases, with 21 bases separating them. DNA for the CDR3: TGTGCCAGTAGTCCTAGGTCGGGCAGGGCGTCAAATGAAAAACTGTTTTTT. It specifies CASSPRSGRASNEKLFF. The variable domain in full, with the rest retrieved from reference TRBV19 and TRBJ1-4, is DGGITQSPKYLFRKEGQNVTLSCEQNLNHDAMYWYRQDPGQGLRLIYYSQIVNDFQKGDIAEGYSVSREKKESFPLTVTSAQKNPTAFYLCASSPRSGRASNEKLFFGSGTQLSVL.

The chain uses TRBV9 and TRBJ2-1; 7 nucleotides align to TRBD1. Germline lookup yields CDR1 SGDLS and CDR2 YYNGEE. The CDR3 is 15 residues long. V was pared by 2 bases and J by 2 bases, with 4 bases of the junction left unmatched. This CDR3 is CASSVSDRTYNEQFF. The CDR3 coding sequence is TGTGCCAGCAGCGTTTCGGACAGGACCTACAATGAGCAGTTCTTC.

V and J are TRBV28 and TRBJ1-2, with a tentative D call TRBD1 (6 bases). Germline V gene sequence: CDR1 MDHEN, CDR2 SYDVKM. V gave up 5 bases and J gave up 3 bases, with 19 bases separating them. The CDR3 extends over 16 amino acids. The DNA for the CDR3 is TGTGCCAGCAGTGGGGGTGGGGCAGGGGAATACTATGGCTACACCTTC. Residues: CASSGGGAGEYYGYTF.

The J gene is TRBJ1-1, the V gene TRBV4-1, with a weak D call TRBD1 (6 bases). The germline CDR1 and CDR2 sequences are MGHRA and YSYEKL. The CDR3 runs to 14 residues. Trimming stripped 1 base from V and 10 bases from J, with 16 bases between. The CDR3 coding sequence is TGCGCCAGCAGCCAAGTTTCCAATTTCAGGGGAGCTTTCTTT. Its protein is CASSQVSNFRGAFF.

V is TRBV9 and J is TRBJ1-2; TRBD1 matches at 10 bases. Trimming cost V 4 bases and J 5 bases; bases outside gene matches: 11. This CDR3 has 16 residues. The V gene's germline CDR1 is SGDLS and CDR2 YYNGEE. For the CDR3, the DNA is TGTGCCAGCAGCCCTCGGGACAGGGGCGTTAGATATGGCTACACCTTC. Translation gives CASSPRDRGVRYGYTF.